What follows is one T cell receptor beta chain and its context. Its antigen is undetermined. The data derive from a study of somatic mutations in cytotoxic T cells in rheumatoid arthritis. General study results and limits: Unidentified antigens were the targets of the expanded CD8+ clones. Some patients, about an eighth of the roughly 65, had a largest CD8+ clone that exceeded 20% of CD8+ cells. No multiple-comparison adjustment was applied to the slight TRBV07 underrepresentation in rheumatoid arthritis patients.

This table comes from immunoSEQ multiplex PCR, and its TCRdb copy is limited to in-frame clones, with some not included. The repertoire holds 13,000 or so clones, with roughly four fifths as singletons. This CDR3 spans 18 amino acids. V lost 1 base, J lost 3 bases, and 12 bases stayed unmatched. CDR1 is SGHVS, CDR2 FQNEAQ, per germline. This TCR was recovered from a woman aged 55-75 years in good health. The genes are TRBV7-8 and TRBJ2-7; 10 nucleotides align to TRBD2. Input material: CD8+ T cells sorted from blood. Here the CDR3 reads CASSLGLAGEEHYYEQYF. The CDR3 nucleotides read TGTGCCAGCAGCTTAGGGCTAGCGGGGGAAGAGCATTACTACGAGCAGTACTTC.